These 14 T cell receptor beta chains share one sample of origin, sequenced in a study of cytomegalovirus exposure and HLA in healthy donors. Generated by immunoSEQ multiplex PCR, the TCRdb table keeps only in-frame clones and is missing some. The sample contains approximately 220,000 clones, 80% to 90% of which appear only once. Sequencing was done on a sample of PBMCs. All receptors come from a man aged 18-30 years in good health and CMV-seronegative.

This chain joins TRBV9 and TRBJ2-3; the match to TRBD2 covers 8 bases. Germline V gene data show CDR1 as SGDLS and CDR2 as YYNGEE. The CDR3 totals 17 residues. V dropped 0 bases and J dropped 4; count of bases not matched to a gene: 10. CDR3 protein: CASSVGRAGEGSDTQYF. DNA of the CDR3: TGTGCCAGCAGCGTAGGTCGAGCGGGAGAGGGTTCAGATACGCAGTATTTT.

The chain employs TRBV25-1 and TRBJ2-1; possibly TRBD2 for D (5 bases). The CDR3 runs 15 residues. Trimming left V 2 bases short and J 5 bases short, with 13 bases between. Germline V gene lookup returns CDR1 MGHDK and CDR2 SYGVNS. CDR3 residues: CASSEPGAADNEQFF. The CDR3 DNA sequence: TGTGCCAGCAGTGAACCAGGAGCAGCGGACAATGAGCAGTTCTTC.

The chain joins TRBV5-1 to TRBJ2-1; D may be TRBD2 (5 bases). Germline loops: CDR1 SGHRS, CDR2 YFSETQ. This CDR3 is 14 amino acids long. Trimming removed 0 bases from V and 10 bases from J, with 14 bases in between. CDR3 nucleotides: TGCGCCAGCAGCTTGGGCGGGCCCGCCGGGGAGCAGTTCTTC. This translates into CASSLGGPAGEQFF. The full variable domain, its missing parts supplied by reference TRBV5-1 and TRBJ2-1, is KAGVTQTPRYLIKTRGQQVTLSCSPISGHRSVSWYQQTPGQGLQFLFEYFSETQRNKGNFPGRFSGRQFSNSRSEMNVSTLELGDSALYLCASSLGGPAGEQFFGPGTRLTVL.

This clone was seen just once. V gene TRBV7-9 combines with J gene TRBJ2-2; D is possibly TRBD2 (7 bases). CDR3 length equals 17 residues. Germline values: CDR1 SEHNR, CDR2 FQNEAQ (reference sequence). V was trimmed by 1 base and J by 0 bases, leaving 12 bases between them. The CDR3 sequence is CASSLGGGSTNTGELFF. DNA of the CDR3: TGTGCCAGCAGCTTAGGCGGGGGCTCGACGAACACCGGGGAGCTGTTTTTT. Full variable domain (missing parts from reference TRBV7-9 and TRBJ2-2): DTGVSQNPRHKITKRGQNVTFRCDPISEHNRLYWYRQTLGQGPEFLTYFQNEAQLEKSRLLSDRFSAERPKGSFSTLEIQRTEQGDSAMYLCASSLGGGSTNTGELFFGEGSRLTVL.

This clone was found a few times. V and J are TRBV30 and TRBJ1-6; a weak D match, TRBD1 (6 bases). The V gene's germline CDR1 is GTSNPN and CDR2 SVGIG (reference sequence). There are 13 residues in the CDR3. Trimming pared 2 bases from V and 9 bases from J, leaving 11 bases between. The CDR3 DNA is TGTGCCTGGAGTACCCAGGGGATTTCACCCCTCCACTTT. Translating it yields CAWSTQGISPLHF.

The CDR3 spells CASSIKGVAGGPNTGELFF. The CDR3 region has the DNA TGTGCCAGTAGTATTAAGGGCGTAGCGGGAGGGCCGAACACCGGGGAGCTGTTTTTT. The J gene is TRBJ2-2, the V gene TRBV19, with TRBD2 matching 11 bases. The V gene end was trimmed by 3 bases and the J gene end by 0 bases; junction bases not matched to a gene: 9. The CDR3 has 19 residues. Germline V gives CDR1 LNHDA, CDR2 SQIVND (reference sequence). Full variable domain (outside the CDR3, taken from reference TRBV19 and TRBJ2-2): DGGITQSPKYLFRKEGQNVTLSCEQNLNHDAMYWYRQDPGQGLRLIYYSQIVNDFQKGDIAEGYSVSREKKESFPLTVTSAQKNPTAFYLCASSIKGVAGGPNTGELFFGEGSRLTVL.

This sequence joins TRBV9 and TRBJ1-3, with 8 bases matching TRBD1. V dropped 1 base and J dropped 4; count of bases not matched to a gene: 4. This CDR3 spans 15 amino acids. Per the germline V gene, CDR1 is SGDLS and CDR2 is YYNGEE. The CDR3 protein is CASSVTQGVGNTIYF. CDR3 sequence (DNA): TGTGCCAGCAGCGTAACACAGGGGGTAGGAAACACCATATATTTT.

This clone was seen a single time. V and J are TRBV7-2 and TRBJ2-7, with 10 bases that match TRBD1. The CDR3 covers 13 residues. Germline CDR1 reads SGHTA; CDR2 reads FQGNSA. Trimming removed 8 bases from V and 5 bases from J; junction bases left unmatched: 6. The CDR3 sequence: CASGWDRGDEQYF. In nucleotides, the CDR3 is TGTGCCAGCGGATGGGACAGGGGCGACGAGCAGTACTTC.

This clone was seen a single time. The chain's CDR3 is CSARKGASLFF. CDR3 coding DNA: TGCAGTGCTAGAAAGGGGGCTAGCTTGTTCTTC. The rearrangement links TRBV20-1 to TRBJ2-1, with 7 positions matching TRBD1. The length of the CDR3 is 11 residues. Germline V gene lookup returns CDR1 DFQATT and CDR2 SNEGSKA (reference sequence). V gave up 2 bases and J gave up 15 bases; unmatched junction bases: 7.

DNA of the CDR3: TGTGCCAGCAGTCACAGGGGCCCCTATGGCTACACCTTC. This codes for CASSHRGPYGYTF. This chain connects TRBV6-5 to TRBJ1-2, with 7 positions matching TRBD1. This CDR3 has 13 residues. Per germline, CDR1 MNHEY and CDR2 SVGAGI. Losses at the gene ends were 5 bases for V and 4 bases for J; bases not matched to a gene: 4.

The chain couples TRBV7-9 to TRBJ1-1; TRBD1 agrees at 8 bases. This CDR3 spans 14 amino acids. Losses at the gene ends were 5 bases for V and 1 base for J; bases not matched to a gene: 3. Germline V CDR1 and CDR2: SEHNR, FQNEAQ (reference sequence). The CDR3 loop is CASSRTGKNTEAFF. CDR3 bases: TGTGCCAGCAGCCGGACAGGGAAGAACACTGAAGCTTTCTTT. Using reference TRBV7-9 and TRBJ1-1 for the parts outside the CDR3, the full variable domain is DTGVSQNPRHKITKRGQNVTFRCDPISEHNRLYWYRQTLGQGPEFLTYFQNEAQLEKSRLLSDRFSAERPKGSFSTLEIQRTEQGDSAMYLCASSRTGKNTEAFFGQGTRLTVV.

The gene calls are TRBV27 and TRBJ2-3; D is perhaps TRBD1 (5 bases). Trimming left V 2 bases short and J 4 bases short, with 13 bases between. CDR3 length: 15 amino acids. Germline V gene sequence: CDR1 MNHEY, CDR2 SMNVEV (reference sequence). CDR3 loop: CASSLAARVPDTQYF. The CDR3, as DNA: TGTGCCAGCAGTTTAGCCGCCAGGGTGCCAGATACGCAGTATTTT.

The V gene is TRBV28, the J gene TRBJ2-2; no clear D gene. The CDR3 is 19 residues long. V gave up 6 bases and J gave up 8 bases, with 31 bases separating them. CDR1 is MDHEN and CDR2 is SYDVKM in the germline V gene. The CDR3 region has the DNA TGTGCCAGCAGCTCCCTAATCCTTTTTGCCCAAGCCCCCTATGGGGAGCTGTTTTTT. Its protein product is CASSSLILFAQAPYGELFF.

V gene TRBV19 combines with J gene TRBJ2-7; 7 nucleotides align to TRBD1. This CDR3 comprises 14 residues. CDR1 is LNHDA, CDR2 SQIVND, per germline (reference sequence). V shed 5 bases, J shed 2 bases, and the junction held 6 bases outside the gene matches. In DNA, the CDR3 is TGTGCCAGTAGTGGACGGACAGGTGCCTACGAGCAGTACTTC. Its translation is CASSGRTGAYEQYF.